This is a list of T cell receptor beta chains from one sample in a study of PD-L1 blockade in urothelial cancer. Sequencing used immunoSEQ multiplex PCR; TCRdb keeps in-frame clones, though not all of them. The profile covers some 100,000 clones, with around 90% appearing a single time and 0.8% to 1% taken by the ten largest. The material sequenced was PBMCs, taken around atezolizumab (anti-PD-L1) treatment. All receptors come from a woman at least 80 years old with urothelial cancer. CDR3s include the opening cysteine and the closing phenylalanine or tryptophan. The order of the fields is V gene, J gene, D gene, clone size, CDR3 DNA, CDR3 protein. The D gene is left open where the match is weak. Not all rows give a size; the values are once, few, many and, for expanded clones, a class.

TRBV2	TRBJ2-7	TRBD2	NA	TGTGCCAGCAGTGAAGAAGCGGGAGGGAATTACGAGCAGTACTTC	CASSEEAGGNYEQYF
TRBV27	TRBJ2-1	NA	NA	TGTGCCAGCAGTTTTCGGGGTGGTGAGCAGTTCTTC	CASSFRGGEQFF
TRBV16	TRBJ1-4	TRBD1	NA	TGTGCCAGCAGCCAAGGGAGGACAGGTGGGGCAACTAATGAAAAACTGTTTTTT	CASSQGRTGGATNEKLFF
TRBV15	TRBJ2-1	TRBD2	NA	TGTGCCACCGGGAGGGGCTCCTACAATGAGCAGTTCTTC	CATGRGSYNEQFF
TRBV2	TRBJ2-3	NA	NA	TGTGCCAGCAGTGGGAGGGCAGGAAGCACAGATACGCAGTATTTT	CASSGRAGSTDTQYF
TRBV19	TRBJ1-5	TRBD1	NA	TGTGCCAGTACCTTTGGGAACAGGGGCAACAATCAGCCCCAGCATTTT	CASTFGNRGNNQPQHF
TRBV7-9	TRBJ2-3	TRBD2	once	TGTGCCAGCAGCTCGACTAGCGCCAGCACAGATACGCAGTATTTT	CASSSTSASTDTQYF
TRBV28	TRBJ1-2	TRBD1	NA	TGTGCCAGCAGTGGACAGGGGGCGCAGGGCTACACCTTC	CASSGQGAQGYTF
TRBV28	TRBJ2-7	TRBD1	NA	TGTGCCAGCAGTTCCCGACAGGGGACAAACTTC	CASSSRQGTNF
TRBV28	TRBJ1-5	TRBD1	NA	TGTGCCAGCAGTGGGGAGACAGGGGGCGCCGGGCGGCCCCAGCATTTT	CASSGETGGAGRPQHF
TRBV30	TRBJ1-1	NA	NA	TGTGCCTGGATCCAAGTCGGAGCTTTCTTT	CAWIQVGAFF
TRBV11-2	TRBJ1-2	NA	NA	TGTGCCAGCAGCTTAGGTCCGGGAGCCCACTATGGCTACACCTTC	CASSLGPGAHYGYTF
TRBV5-4	TRBJ2-7	TRBD1	NA	TGTGCCAGCAGCAAGGGACAGGGTGACAACGAGCAGTACTTC	CASSKGQGDNEQYF
TRBV19	TRBJ1-5	TRBD1	NA	TGTGCCAGTAGTATCCCGACAGGGGGGCAGCCCCAGCATTTT	CASSIPTGGQPQHF
TRBV11-2	TRBJ2-1	TRBD2	NA	TGTGCCAGCAGCCTAAGAATAGCGGGAGCTGCGTTGAATGAGCAGTTCTTC	CASSLRIAGAALNEQFF
TRBV27	TRBJ2-1	NA	NA	TGTGCCAGCAGTTTATCGCTCCGGGTCCACAATGAGCAGTTCTTC	CASSLSLRVHNEQFF
TRBV5-1	TRBJ1-1	NA	NA	TGCGCCAGCAGCTTGAACAACGTGAACACTGAAGCTTTCTTT	CASSLNNVNTEAFF
TRBV6-1	TRBJ2-1	NA	NA	TGTGCCAGCAGTGAAACTACCCTCCATGAGCAGTTCTTC	CASSETTLHEQFF
TRBV5-1	TRBJ2-3	NA	NA	TGCGCCAGCAGCTTGGAATCAGGGGGGAGCACAGATACGCAGTATTTT	CASSLESGGSTDTQYF
TRBV5-1	TRBJ2-5	TRBD1	NA	TGCGCCAGCAGTCTTACGATACAGGGGGCGCCCCAAGAGACCCAGTACTTC	CASSLTIQGAPQETQYF
TRBV5-4	TRBJ1-3	NA	NA	TGTGCCAGCAGCCCGGGGCCGCGAGGGGAGGACACCATATATTTT	CASSPGPRGEDTIYF
TRBV6-5	TRBJ2-2	NA	once	TGTGCCAGCGGGGGGAGAGGCACCGGGGAGCTGTTTTTT	CASGGRGTGELFF
TRBV6-1	TRBJ2-6	TRBD1	once	TGTGCCAGCAGTCCGGACAGGGGCGCCAACGTCCTGACTTTC	CASSPDRGANVLTF
TRBV28	TRBJ2-2	TRBD2	NA	TGTGCCAGCAGCCTAGCGGGAGCAGGCACCGGGGAGCTGTTTTTT	CASSLAGAGTGELFF
TRBV5-1	TRBJ1-1	NA	NA	TGCGCCAGCAGCTTTTCCACAGAGAACACTGAAGCTTTCTTT	CASSFSTENTEAFF
TRBV9	TRBJ1-2	NA	NA	TGTGCCAGCAGCCCACGGACAGCTACTAACTATGGCTACACCTTC	CASSPRTATNYGYTF
TRBV10-2	TRBJ2-3	TRBD1	NA	TGCGCCAGCAAGGACAGGGGGCACACAGATACGCAGTATTTT	CASKDRGHTDTQYF
TRBV6-1	TRBJ1-2	NA	NA	TGTGCCAGCAGTGAAGGGGCGGGAACGGGCTATGGCTACACCTTC	CASSEGAGTGYGYTF
TRBV7-9	TRBJ1-5	TRBD1	once	TGTGCCAGCAGCCGGGACAGTAACAATCAGCCCCAGCATTTT	CASSRDSNNQPQHF
TRBV10-3	TRBJ2-7	TRBD1	NA	TGTGCCATCAGTGAGCCGGGCAAGACAGGGGGCATTTACGAGCAGTACTTC	CAISEPGKTGGIYEQYF
TRBV5-4	TRBJ2-5	TRBD2	NA	TGTGCCAGCAGCTTGGGGGGGACTAGCGGGAGGAGGGAGACCCAGTACTTC	CASSLGGTSGRRETQYF
TRBV6-1	TRBJ1-1	NA	once	TGTGCCAGCAGTGAGAGCGGGCGGGCTTTCGAAGCTTTCTTT	CASSESGRAFEAFF
TRBV30	TRBJ2-5	NA	NA	TGTGCCTGGAGTGCACCCGGGACACCCTGGACCCAGTACTTC	CAWSAPGTPWTQYF
TRBV5-1	TRBJ2-1	TRBD2	NA	TGCGCCAGCAGCCGGGACTACCTGTTGGATGAGCAGTTCTTC	CASSRDYLLDEQFF
TRBV11-2	TRBJ2-2	NA	NA	TGTGCCAGCAGCTTAGGCGGTAGCGAGGGCGGGGAGCTGTTTTTT	CASSLGGSEGGELFF
TRBV28	TRBJ2-3	TRBD2	NA	TGTGCCAGCAGTTCGACTAGCGGGAGCACAGATACGCAGTATTTT	CASSSTSGSTDTQYF
TRBV19	TRBJ2-6	TRBD2	NA	TGTGCCAGTAGTGCCAGGACTAGCGGGAGTAGACCTGGGGCCAACGTCCTGACTTTC	CASSARTSGSRPGANVLTF
TRBV5-8	TRBJ1-5	NA	NA	TGTGCCAGCAGCAATGTCCGTCAGCCCCAGCATTTT	CASSNVRQPQHF
TRBV6-5	TRBJ1-1	TRBD1	NA	TGTGCCAGCAGTTCCGGGACAGGGGTGACTGAAGCTTTCTTT	CASSSGTGVTEAFF
TRBV7-7	TRBJ2-5	TRBD1	NA	TGTGCCAGCAGCATCGGACAGGGCCCGCAAGAGACCCAGTACTTC	CASSIGQGPQETQYF
TRBV29-1	TRBJ1-5	NA	NA	TGCAGCGTTGCAGAGAGCGGCAATCAGCCCCAGCATTTT	CSVAESGNQPQHF
TRBV6-1	TRBJ2-7	TRBD1	NA	TGTGCCACGAACCGCCGGGACAGGGCCTACGAGCAGTACTTC	CATNRRDRAYEQYF
TRBV11-2	TRBJ2-1	TRBD2	NA	TGTGCCAGCAGCTTAGCCCTAGCGGGAGTCAATGAGCAGTTCTTC	CASSLALAGVNEQFF
TRBV5-4	TRBJ2-1	TRBD2	NA	TGTGCCAGCAGCTTGCCGGCTAGCGGGCCCTACAATGAGCAGTTCTTC	CASSLPASGPYNEQFF
TRBV30	TRBJ2-5	TRBD2	NA	TGTGCCTGGACCGGGGGGCAAGAGACCCAGTACTTC	CAWTGGQETQYF
TRBV9	TRBJ2-5	TRBD1	NA	TGTGCCAGCAGCTCCCGGGACAGGGGATTCCAAGAGACCCAGTACTTC	CASSSRDRGFQETQYF
TRBV7-6	TRBJ2-1	NA	NA	TGTGCCAGCAGCTCCCGACTAGTTCCCCCTTACAATGAGCAGTTCTTC	CASSSRLVPPYNEQFF
TRBV19	TRBJ2-7	NA	NA	TGTGCCAGTAGTATTGGACTTCCTTACGCCACCTACGAGCAGTACTTC	CASSIGLPYATYEQYF
TRBV5-5	TRBJ2-1	NA	NA	TGTGCCAGCAGCTTGGCCGGGGGTAATGAGCAGTTCTTC	CASSLAGGNEQFF
TRBV21-1	TRBJ1-2	NA	NA	TGTGCCAGCAGCAAAAACAGGCTGTGGGGCTACACCTTC	CASSKNRLWGYTF
TRBV5-4	TRBJ1-2	TRBD1	NA	TGTGCCAGCAGCGTGGGACAGGGCCTACCAAGTGGCTACACCTTC	CASSVGQGLPSGYTF
TRBV5-1	TRBJ2-4	TRBD2	NA	TGCGCCAGCAGCTTGACTAGCGGGATCAATGCCATTCAGTACTTC	CASSLTSGINAIQYF
TRBV28	TRBJ2-1	TRBD2	NA	TGTGCCAGCAGTTCTGGCGGGAGCTCCTACAATGAGCAGTTCTTC	CASSSGGSSYNEQFF
TRBV7-9	TRBJ2-7	TRBD1	once	TGTGCCAGCAGCGGACTCCGGGACAGAGAGCAGTACTTC	CASSGLRDREQYF
TRBV19	TRBJ2-1	TRBD2	NA	TGTGCCAGTAGTAAAGTGGGGACTAGCGGGACCCCATACAATGAGCAGTTCTTC	CASSKVGTSGTPYNEQFF